Listed below are T cell receptor beta chains from one sample, sequenced in a study of tumor-infiltrating lymphocytes in oesophageal squamous cell carcinoma. TCRdb re-called the PCR reads through MiXCR, storing one row per CDR3 protein. In the table there are 20,000 or so distinct CDR3 sequences, 30% to 35% of which are singletons. Input material: esophageal tumor tissue. Receptors originate from a female donor with esophageal squamous cell carcinoma. Each CDR3 is given with its conserved first and last residue. Each record gives: D gene, clone size, V gene, J gene, CDR3 DNA, CDR3 protein. D genes are given only for firm matches. For some rows the clone size is stated as once, few or many, or as a class when expanded; others skip it.

TRBD2,NA,TRBV6-2/TRBV6-3,TRBJ2-1,TGTGCCAGCAGTTATTCCCCGGGACTAGGAAATCGCAATGAGCAGTTCTTC,CASSYSPGLGNRNEQFF
NA,NA,TRBV19,TRBJ2-2,TGTGCCAGTAGTATCTTGAAGGGTACCGGGGAGCTGTTTTTT,CASSILKGTGELFF
NA,many,TRBV5-1,TRBJ2-6,TGCGCCAGCAGCTTGCCTGGGGCCAACGTCCTGACTTTC,CASSLPGANVLTF
NA,many,TRBV12-3/TRBV12-4,TRBJ1-4,TGTGCCAGCAGTTTACAAGCAGGGCTGGGTGAAAAACTGTTTTTT,CASSLQAGLGEKLFF
NA,NA,TRBV7-3,TRBJ2-7,TGTGCCAGCAGCTTATTTGGTCTCTACGAGCAGTACTTC,CASSLFGLYEQYF
NA,many,TRBV5-1,TRBJ2-7,TGCGCCAGCAGCTCGGGACGTCAGGGATTGTACGAGCAGTACTTC,CASSSGRQGLYEQYF
TRBD2,many,TRBV24-1,TRBJ2-7,TGTGCCACCAGTGAACACCCTGGGACTAGCGGGAGGAACGAGCAGTACTTC,CATSEHPGTSGRNEQYF
NA,few,TRBV18,TRBJ1-1,TGTGCCAGCTCACCTCGGACACTGAATGCGCGGGAGAACACTGAAGCTTTCTTT,CASSPRTLNARENTEAFF
TRBD2,NA,TRBV5-1,TRBJ2-1,TGCGCCAGCAGCTTGGTAGGACTAGCGGGAGGAGGGGACATTCAGTTCTTC,CASSLVGLAGGGDIQFF
NA,NA,TRBV12-3/TRBV12-4,TRBJ1-2,TGTGCCAGCACCCCCTTGGCTGACTATGGCTACACCTTC,CASTPLADYGYTF
NA,NA,TRBV7-9,TRBJ2-1,TGTGCCAGCAGCTTTTTGATTAGCGTCAATGAGCAGTTCTTC,CASSFLISVNEQFF
TRBD1,NA,TRBV5-3,TRBJ2-5,TGTGCCAGCAGCAGTCCGGGACAGGGGTTCCAAGAGACCCAGTACTTC,CASSSPGQGFQETQYF
TRBD2,NA,TRBV11-2,TRBJ2-7,TGTGCCAGCAGCTCGGGACTAGCGGGAGCAATCTCCGAGCAGTACTTC,CASSSGLAGAISEQYF
TRBD2,few,TRBV20-1,TRBJ2-5,TGCAGTGCTAGTAGAGCGGGAGGCGAAGAGCAGTACTTC,CSASRAGGEEQYF
NA,NA,TRBV12-3/TRBV12-4,TRBJ2-1,TGTGCCAGCAGCCCGGGGTCCGGGGGCAATGAGCAGTTCTTC,CASSPGSGGNEQFF
NA,NA,TRBV11-3,TRBJ2-1,TGTGCCAGCAGCTTAAGGGACTCCCAGTACAATGAGCAGTTCTTC,CASSLRDSQYNEQFF
NA,many,TRBV5-6,TRBJ1-1,TGTGCCAGCAGCTTCAGTGTAGGGGACACTGAAGCTTTCTTT,CASSFSVGDTEAFF
TRBD1,NA,TRBV2,TRBJ1-1,TGTGCCAGCAGTGTACATTCGGGACAGGGGGCTGTTTCTTTCTTT,CASSVHSGQGAVSFF
NA,few,TRBV2,TRBJ2-2,TGTGCCAGCAGTGAAGATCTGTACACCGGGGAGCTGTTTTTT,CASSEDLYTGELFF
NA,many,TRBV5-1,TRBJ1-3,TGCGCCAGCAGCTTGGCTTGGCAGGCCTCTGGAAACACCATATATTTT,CASSLAWQASGNTIYF
NA,NA,TRBV7-6,TRBJ2-3,TGTGCCAGCAGCTTAGCGAGGGGGATCAGCACAGATACGCAGTATTTT,CASSLARGISTDTQYF
NA,NA,TRBV4-3,TRBJ2-3,TGCGCCAGCAGCCAAGATCGAGCGGTCCCTGGAAATACGCAGTATTTT,CASSQDRAVPGNTQYF
TRBD1,many,TRBV5-6,TRBJ2-7,TGTGCCAGCCAAGCCGGGACAGGCGTCTACGAGCAGTACTTC,CASQAGTGVYEQYF
TRBD1,medium-sized,TRBV6-1,TRBJ1-4,TGTGCCAGCAGAAACAGGGGGCATACTAATGAAAAACTGTTTTTT,CASRNRGHTNEKLFF
NA,NA,TRBV7-3,TRBJ2-5,TGTGCCAGCAGCTCCTCCGACTTAGAGACCCAGTACTTC,CASSSSDLETQYF
NA,many,TRBV5-1,TRBJ2-7,TGCGCCAGCAGCTTAGGGAACACCCGAACCTACGAGCAGTACTTC,CASSLGNTRTYEQYF
NA,few,TRBV10-3,TRBJ2-5,TGTGCCATCAGAACAGGACGCTGGGGCAATGAGCAGTACTTC,CAIRTGRWGNEQYF
NA,NA,TRBV7-6,TRBJ2-1,TGTGCCAGCAGCTTAGGGGCCGGAAATAGGGATGAGCAGTTCTTC,CASSLGAGNRDEQFF
NA,NA,TRBV7-2,TRBJ2-1,TGTGCCAGCAGCTCTAGGAAGATTTATAATTCACCCCTCCACTTC,CASSSRKIYNSPLHF
NA,NA,TRBV11-1,TRBJ2-3,TGTGCCAGCAGCTTAACCGGGAGTATAGATACGCAGTATTTT,CASSLTGSIDTQYF
TRBD2,many,TRBV27,TRBJ2-1,TGTGCCAGCAGTCTCACTAGCGGAGCACTCTACAATGAGCAGTTCTTC,CASSLTSGALYNEQFF
NA,many,TRBV19,TRBJ2-2,TGTGCCAGTAGTATACAGGCCGATTACCCCGGGGAGCTGTTTTTT,CASSIQADYPGELFF
TRBD2,NA,TRBV6-1,TRBJ2-1,TGTGCCAGCAACATAGGGACTAGCGGAATAAATGAGCAGTTCTTC,CASNIGTSGINEQFF
TRBD2,NA,TRBV6-6,TRBJ2-2,TGTGCCAGCACCGGTGGGGGGGCGAACACCGGGGAGCTGTTTTTT,CASTGGGANTGELFF
NA,NA,TRBV7-2,TRBJ2-3,TGTGCCAGCAGCTTAGTGGCCTTTCAGGGAGGAGATACGCAGTATTTT,CASSLVAFQGGDTQYF
NA,few,TRBV7-2,TRBJ2-3,TGTGCCAGCAGCTTGTCGGGGAGCACAGATACGCAGTATTTT,CASSLSGSTDTQYF
NA,NA,TRBV28,TRBJ1-1,TGTGCCAGCACCACGTATGCTGAAGCTTTCTTT,CASTTYAEAFF
NA,NA,TRBV2,TRBJ1-2,TGTGCCAGCAGTGAAGACCCAGGAGTCTATGGCTACACCTTC,CASSEDPGVYGYTF
NA,many,TRBV10-1,TRBJ1-2,TGCGCCCCCAAGGGGGACACCTTC,CAPKGDTF